A selection of T cell receptor beta chains follows, all from one sample in a study of CD8 T cells in ankylosing spondylitis. TCRdb used MiXCR to reprocess the 5' RACE reads, holding one entry per CDR3 protein. In the table there are around 220,000 distinct CDR3 sequences, about 11% of which are singletons. The sample was blood, either unsorted or a sorted T cell fraction (not recorded which). Receptor source: a male donor with ankylosing spondylitis or in good health (not recorded which). Both conserved end residues are part of each CDR3. D genes are given only for firm matches. For some rows the clone size is stated as once, few or many, or as a class when expanded; others skip it.

j_call clone_size d_call cdr3_length v_call cdr3_nt cdr3_aa
TRBJ2-5 - - 13 TRBV7-3 TGTGCCAGCAGCGTCGATCAGGGGCAAACCCAGTACTTC CASSVDQGQTQYF
TRBJ2-3 - TRBD1 14 TRBV5-1 TGCGCCAGCAGCGGGGGACAGGGCACAGATACGCAGTATTTT CASSGGQGTDTQYF
TRBJ1-5 - TRBD1 16 TRBV28 TGTGCCAGCAGTTCGCACTGGTCAGGGGGCTATCAGCCCCAGCATTTT CASSSHWSGGYQPQHF
TRBJ2-7 many - 13 TRBV12-3/TRBV12-4 TGTGCCAGCAGTTTTTTCGGAACATACGAGCAGTACTTC CASSFFGTYEQYF
TRBJ1-4 many - 15 TRBV25-1 TGTGCCAGCAGCCCCCGGCCAGGAGGGAATGAAAAACTGTTTTTT CASSPRPGGNEKLFF
TRBJ2-7 many TRBD2 17 TRBV9 TGTGCCAGCAGCCCTTTAGCGGGGGGCCTGAGCTCCTACGAGCAGTACTTC CASSPLAGGLSSYEQYF
TRBJ1-1 - - 13 TRBV5-1 TGCGCCAGCAGCTTGTTAGGGAGCACTGAAGCTTTCTTT CASSLLGSTEAFF
TRBJ2-7 many - 11 TRBV27 TGTGCCAGCAGTTCCTTTTACGAGCAGTACTTC CASSSFYEQYF
TRBJ2-2 few TRBD2 16 TRBV3-1 TGTGCCAGCAGCCAAGAAACTAGCGAAAACACCGGGGAGCTGTTTTTT CASSQETSENTGELFF
TRBJ2-1 - TRBD2 14 TRBV2 TGTGCCAGCTGTCCTAGCGGGGGCTACAATGAGCAGTTCTTC CASCPSGGYNEQFF
TRBJ1-6 many - 14 TRBV12-3/TRBV12-4 TGTGCCAGCAGTAGGGCAGGACCCAATTCACCCCTCCACTTT CASSRAGPNSPLHF
TRBJ2-7 many - 14 TRBV6-1 TGTGCCAGCAGACTAGGGACCGTTGCGCGGGAGCAGTACTTC CASRLGTVAREQYF
TRBJ2-1 few - 13 TRBV20-1 TGCAGTGCCCGAGGGGGGCTTTACAATGAGCAGTTCTTC CSARGGLYNEQFF
TRBJ2-7 - - 15 TRBV5-1 TGCGCCAGCAGCCCGGAGTTCGGGGGCTCCTACGAGCAGTACTTC CASSPEFGGSYEQYF
TRBJ2-1 few - 16 TRBV15 TGTGCCACCAGCCGCAGGCCTGCTTTGGACTACAATGAGCAGTTCTTC CATSRRPALDYNEQFF
TRBJ2-7 many TRBD1 12 TRBV20-1 TGCAGTGCCCCCAGGGGGCTCTACGAGCAGTACTTC CSAPRGLYEQYF
TRBJ1-2 many - 12 TRBV5-1 TGCGCCAGCAGCGCAGTAGACTATGGCTACACCTTC CASSAVDYGYTF
TRBJ2-4 few - 15 TRBV6-5 TGTGCCAGCAGTTACTCAGGGGTGGCTAAAAACATTCAGTACTTC CASSYSGVAKNIQYF